This T cell receptor (beta chain) is drawn from a study of OX40 agonist ivuxolimab in advanced cancers. Study overall: Of mixed ages from about 20 to 90 and averaging about 56 years, the group was about 80% male. Previous treatment with anti-PD-1, anti-PD-L1 or anti-CTLA-4 therapy was allowed; 35% to 50% had received some.

The table came from immunoSEQ multiplex PCR; TCRdb's copy has only in-frame clones and leaves some out. Of 72,000 or so clones in the sample, 80% were seen once. There are 13 residues in the CDR3. The germline V gene has CDR1 SGHTA and CDR2 FQGTGA. With 2 bases removed from V and 5 bases from J, the gap between germline ends came to 8 bases. The genes are TRBV7-3 and TRBJ2-3; D unresolved. This specimen consisted of CD4+ or CD8+ T cells sorted from blood, obtained in a trial of the OX40 agonist ivuxolimab. This sequence was found in an adult with an advanced solid tumor such as melanoma, head and neck, liver or kidney cancer. CDR3 in DNA: TGTGCCAGCAGCTTAGACCCGGGAGATACGCAGTATTTT. It is translated as CASSLDPGDTQYF. Based on the CDR3 plus reference TRBV7-3 and TRBJ2-3, the full variable domain is GAGVSQTPSNKVTEKGKYVELRCDPISGHTALYWYRQSLGQGPEFLIYFQGTGAADDSGLPNDRFFAVRPEGSVSTLKIQRTERGDSAVYLCASSLDPGDTQYFGPGTRLTVL.